The 14 T cell receptor beta chains below were found in one sample sequenced in a study of shared clonotypes between healthy human individuals. CD45RO-negative cells were positively selected for CCR7, leaving out terminally differentiated effector memory CD45RA+ cells. Libraries were prepared by immunoSEQ multiplex PCR; TCRdb keeps only in-frame clonotypes and omits some of them. The data contain 550,000 to 750,000 clones, about 95% of them singletons. What was sequenced was naive CD8+ T cells sorted from blood. The origin of the receptors is a woman in her thirties in good health.

A single count supports this clone. The chain carries TRBV27 and TRBJ2-7; either TRBD1 or TRBD2 may fit D (5 bases each). There are 14 residues in the CDR3. The V end was cut by 5 bases, the J end by 5 bases, with 16 bases between. Germline V lookup: CDR1 MNHEY, CDR2 SMNVEV (reference sequence). CDR3 in amino acids: CASSVRDPRNEQYF. CDR3 nucleotide sequence: TGTGCCAGCAGTGTCCGGGACCCCAGGAACGAGCAGTACTTC.

J is TRBJ2-3 and V is TRBV19; D possibly corresponds to TRBD1 (5 bases). V was clipped by 6 bases and J by 0 bases, with 13 bases between them. Germline values: CDR1 LNHDA, CDR2 SQIVND (reference sequence). The CDR3 runs to 15 residues. The CDR3 protein is CASRRTTSSTDTQYF. The CDR3 region has the DNA TGTGCCAGTAGGAGGACAACCTCTAGCACAGATACGCAGTATTTT.

This clone is a singleton in its sample. Other DNA sequences within the sample encode an identical CDR3. The J gene is TRBJ1-4, the V gene TRBV27, with D tentatively TRBD1 (5 bases). Germline CDR1 is MNHEY and CDR2 is SMNVEV (reference sequence). With 3 bases removed from V and 3 bases from J, the gap between germline ends came to 8 bases. The CDR3 is made up of 14 amino acids. CDR3 in DNA: TGTGCCAGCAGTTTGGGGGGTGCTAATGAAAAACTGTTTTTT. Residues: CASSLGGANEKLFF.

The chain links TRBV28 to TRBJ2-2; the match to TRBD2 covers 7 bases. The CDR3 spans 16 residues. Germline CDR1 MDHEN, CDR2 SYDVKM. Germline trimming cut 3 bases from V and 1 base from J; bases unmatched to any gene: 5. As DNA, the CDR3 is TGTGCCAGCAGTTTTCCTAGCGGAGGGAACACCGGGGAGCTGTTTTTT. Its translation is CASSFPSGGNTGELFF.

This sequence joins TRBV27 and TRBJ1-2; D is undetermined. The germline V gene encodes CDR1 MNHEY and CDR2 SMNVEV (reference sequence). V lost 5 bases to trimming and J lost 3 bases, with 13 bases between them. CDR3 length: 14 amino acids. CDR3 nucleotide sequence: TGTGCCAGCAGTATCTCCGCGGCAGACTATGGCTACACCTTC. It yields the protein CASSISAADYGYTF.

V and J are TRBV25-1 and TRBJ1-1; 11 nucleotides line up with TRBD1. V lost 3 bases, J lost 7 bases, and 1 base stayed unmatched. Germline CDR1 and CDR2: MGHDK and SYGVNS. This CDR3 has 13 amino acids. The CDR3, as DNA: TGTGCCAGCAGTGAGGGACAGGGGGGTGAAGCTTTCTTT. Translation: CASSEGQGGEAFF.

The rearrangement links TRBV11-2 to TRBJ2-7; no firm D call. The germline CDR1 and CDR2 sequences are SGHAT and FQNNGV. V was trimmed by 3 bases and J by 9 bases, leaving 21 bases between them. The CDR3 spans 15 residues. The CDR3 is CASSLLDARIQRQYF. The DNA of the CDR3 is TGTGCCAGCAGCTTGCTCGACGCAAGGATTCAGAGGCAGTACTTC. The full variable domain, completed using reference TRBV11-2 and TRBJ2-7, is EAGVAQSPRYKIIEKRQSVAFWCNPISGHATLYWYQQILGQGPKLLIQFQNNGVVDDSQLPKDRFSAERLKGVDSTLKIQPAKLEDSAVYLCASSLLDARIQRQYFGPGTRLTVT.

CDR3 residues: CASQREGNTGELFF. Here the CDR3 DNA reads TGTGCCAGCCAGCGGGAGGGCAACACCGGGGAGCTGTTTTTT. V gene TRBV2 combines with J gene TRBJ2-2; 10 bases are a match to TRBD2. Germline values: CDR1 SNHLY, CDR2 FYNNEI. The CDR3 is made up of 14 amino acids. V trimming: 8 bases; J trimming: 2 bases; junction bases outside the gene matches: 2. Combining the CDR3 with reference TRBV2 and TRBJ2-2 gives the whole variable domain EPEVTQTPSHQVTQMGQEVILRCVPISNHLYFYWYRQILGQKVEFLVSFYNNEISEKSEIFDDQFSVERPDGSNFTLKIRSTKLEDSAMYFCASQREGNTGELFFGEGSRLTVL.

This clone was counted between two and nine times. V gene TRBV2 combines with J gene TRBJ2-7; D might be TRBD1 (5 bases). The CDR3 covers 12 residues. Germline CDR1 SNHLY, CDR2 FYNNEI. The germline V and J ends were trimmed by 5 bases and 1 base, with 6 bases remaining between them. CDR3 bases: TGTGCCAGCAGTCCAGGGTCCTACGAGCAGTACTTC. This sequence encodes CASSPGSYEQYF.

Only one count was recorded for this clone. This chain uses TRBV7-6 with TRBJ1-2; 7 bases line up with TRBD1. The CDR3 sequence is 17 residues long. The junction had 9 bases not matched to a gene; V was cut back by 2 bases and J by 0 bases. CDR1 is SGHVS and CDR2 is FNYEAQ in the germline V gene. In DNA, the CDR3 is TGTGCCAGCAGCTTAACAGCAGACAGGGAAGCTAACTATGGCTACACCTTC. Amino acid sequence: CASSLTADREANYGYTF.

The chain uses TRBV7-9 and TRBJ2-7; 9 nucleotides align to TRBD2. V gave up 1 base and J gave up 2 bases; unmatched junction bases: 9. The CDR3 totals 17 residues. Looked up from germline, CDR1 is SEHNR and CDR2 is FQNEAQ (reference sequence). The CDR3 here is CASSLGGGRARTYEQYF. CDR3 DNA: TGTGCCAGCAGCTTAGGGGGCGGGAGGGCCCGGACCTACGAGCAGTACTTC.

The V and J genes are TRBV28 and TRBJ2-5; 11 bases align to TRBD2. Trimming removed 6 bases from V and 5 bases from J; junction bases left unmatched: 8. Germline CDR1 is MDHEN and CDR2 is SYDVKM. This CDR3 contains 15 residues. This CDR3 is CASRQRLAGRETQYF. In DNA, the CDR3 is TGTGCCAGCAGACAGCGACTAGCGGGACGGGAGACCCAGTACTTC.

This chain uses TRBV9 with TRBJ2-1; D is unclear. Germline V gene data show CDR1 as SGDLS and CDR2 as YYNGEE. The germline V and J ends were trimmed by 2 bases and 6 bases, with 15 bases remaining between them. The CDR3 extends over 15 amino acids. DNA for the CDR3: TGTGCCAGCAGCGTGGAACAGTTGTGGCCCAATGAGCAGTTCTTC. Translating it yields CASSVEQLWPNEQFF.

The genes are TRBV5-6 and TRBJ2-2; D is unclear. V was pared by 5 bases and J by 6 bases, with 11 bases between. In germline, CDR1 is SGHDT, CDR2 YYEEEE. The CDR3 totals 13 residues. In DNA form, the CDR3 reads TGTGCCAGCAGTAATTGGTCTCCCGGGGAGCTGTTTTTT. This gives the protein CASSNWSPGELFF.